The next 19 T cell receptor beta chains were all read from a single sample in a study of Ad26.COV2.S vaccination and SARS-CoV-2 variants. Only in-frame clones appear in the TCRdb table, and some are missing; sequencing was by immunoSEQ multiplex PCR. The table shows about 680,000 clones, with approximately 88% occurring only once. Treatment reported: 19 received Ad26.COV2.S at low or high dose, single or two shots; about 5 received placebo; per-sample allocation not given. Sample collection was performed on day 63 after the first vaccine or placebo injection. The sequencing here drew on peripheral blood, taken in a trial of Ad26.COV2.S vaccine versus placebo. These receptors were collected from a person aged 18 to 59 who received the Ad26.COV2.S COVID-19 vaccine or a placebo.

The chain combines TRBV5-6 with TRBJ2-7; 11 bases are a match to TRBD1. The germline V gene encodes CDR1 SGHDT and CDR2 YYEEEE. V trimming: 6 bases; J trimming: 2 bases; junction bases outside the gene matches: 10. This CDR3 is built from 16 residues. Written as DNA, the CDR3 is TGTGCCAGCACCAGGGGATTGGGACAGGGGGCCTACGAGCAGTACTTC. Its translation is CASTRGLGQGAYEQYF.

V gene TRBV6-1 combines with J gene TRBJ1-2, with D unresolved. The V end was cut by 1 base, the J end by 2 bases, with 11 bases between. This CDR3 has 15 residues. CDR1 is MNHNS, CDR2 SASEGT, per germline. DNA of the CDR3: TGTGCCAGCAGTGAAGTTGGCACCTCAAACTATGGCTACACCTTC. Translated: CASSEVGTSNYGYTF.

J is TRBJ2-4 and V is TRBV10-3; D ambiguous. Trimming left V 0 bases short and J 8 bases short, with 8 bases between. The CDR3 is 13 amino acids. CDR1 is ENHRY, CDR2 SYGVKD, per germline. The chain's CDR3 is CAISESNLDIQYF. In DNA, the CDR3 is TGTGCCATCAGTGAGTCGAATCTTGACATTCAGTACTTC.

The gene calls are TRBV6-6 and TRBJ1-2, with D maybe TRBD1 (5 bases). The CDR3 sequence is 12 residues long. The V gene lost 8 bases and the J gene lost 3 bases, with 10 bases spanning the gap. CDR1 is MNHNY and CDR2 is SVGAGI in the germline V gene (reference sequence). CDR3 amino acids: CASERDDYGYTF. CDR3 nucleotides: TGTGCCAGCGAACGGGACGACTATGGCTACACCTTC.

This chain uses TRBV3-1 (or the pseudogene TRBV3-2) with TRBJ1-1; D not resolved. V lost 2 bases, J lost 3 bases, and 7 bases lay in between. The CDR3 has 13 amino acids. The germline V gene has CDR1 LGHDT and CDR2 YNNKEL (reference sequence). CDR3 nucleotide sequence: TGTGCCAGCAGCCAACGGCGTGACACTGAAGCTTTCTTT. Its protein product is CASSQRRDTEAFF.

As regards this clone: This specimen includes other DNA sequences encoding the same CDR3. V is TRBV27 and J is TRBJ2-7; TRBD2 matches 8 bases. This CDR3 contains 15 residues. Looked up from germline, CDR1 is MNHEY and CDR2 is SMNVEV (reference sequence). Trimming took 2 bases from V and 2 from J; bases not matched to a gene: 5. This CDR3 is CASSLSGGSPYEQYF. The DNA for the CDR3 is TGTGCCAGCAGTTTAAGCGGGGGCTCCCCCTACGAGCAGTACTTC.

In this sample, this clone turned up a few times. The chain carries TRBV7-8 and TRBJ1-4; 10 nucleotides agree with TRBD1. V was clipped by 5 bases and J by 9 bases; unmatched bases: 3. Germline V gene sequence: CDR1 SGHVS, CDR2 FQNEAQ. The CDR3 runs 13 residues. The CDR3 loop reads CASSPDRGQKLFF. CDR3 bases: TGTGCCAGCAGCCCAGACAGGGGGCAAAAACTGTTTTTT.

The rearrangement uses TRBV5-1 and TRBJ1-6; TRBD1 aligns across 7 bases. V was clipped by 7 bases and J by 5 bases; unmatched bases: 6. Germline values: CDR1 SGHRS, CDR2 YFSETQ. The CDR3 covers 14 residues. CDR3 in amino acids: CASGSTGDNSPLHF. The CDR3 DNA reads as TGCGCCAGCGGAAGCACAGGGGATAATTCACCCCTCCACTTT.

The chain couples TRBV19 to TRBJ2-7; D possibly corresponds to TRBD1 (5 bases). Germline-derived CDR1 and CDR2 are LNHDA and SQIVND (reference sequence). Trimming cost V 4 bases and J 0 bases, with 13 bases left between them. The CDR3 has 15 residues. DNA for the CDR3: TGTGCCAGTAGTAGCAGGGTCAGTGGCTCCTACGAGCAGTACTTC. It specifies CASSSRVSGSYEQYF.

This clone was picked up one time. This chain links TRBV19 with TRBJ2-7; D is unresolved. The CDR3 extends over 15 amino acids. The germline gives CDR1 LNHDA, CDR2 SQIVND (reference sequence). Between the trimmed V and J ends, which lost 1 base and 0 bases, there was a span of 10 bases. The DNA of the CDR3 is TGTGCCAGTAGTATAGGTCAGGAGCTCTCCTACGAGCAGTACTTC. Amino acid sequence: CASSIGQELSYEQYF.

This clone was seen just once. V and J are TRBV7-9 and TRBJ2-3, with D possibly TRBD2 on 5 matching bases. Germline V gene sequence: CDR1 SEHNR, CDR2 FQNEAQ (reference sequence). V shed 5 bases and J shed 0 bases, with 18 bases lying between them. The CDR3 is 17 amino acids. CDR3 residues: CASSLTTRDGSTDTQYF. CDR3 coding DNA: TGTGCCAGCAGCCTAACTACGAGGGATGGAAGCACAGATACGCAGTATTTT.

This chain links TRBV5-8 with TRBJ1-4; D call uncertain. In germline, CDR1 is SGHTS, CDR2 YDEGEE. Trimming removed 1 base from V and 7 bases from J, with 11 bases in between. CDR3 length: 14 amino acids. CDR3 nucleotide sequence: TGTGCCAGCAGCTTGTTGGGTGTTAGTGAAAAACTGTTTTTT. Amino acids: CASSLLGVSEKLFF.

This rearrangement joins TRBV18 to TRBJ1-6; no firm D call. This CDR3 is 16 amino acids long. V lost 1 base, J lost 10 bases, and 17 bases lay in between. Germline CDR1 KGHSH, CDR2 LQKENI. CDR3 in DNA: TGTGCCAGCTCACCACGACGGTACGGGGTTGAATCACCCCTCCACTTT. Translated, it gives CASSPRRYGVESPLHF. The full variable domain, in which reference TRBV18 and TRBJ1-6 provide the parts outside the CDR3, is NAGVMQNPRHLVRRRGQEARLRCSPMKGHSHVYWYRQLPEEGLKFMVYLQKENIIDESGMPKERFSAEFPKEGPSILRIQQVVRGDSAAYFCASSPRRYGVESPLHFGNGTRLTVT.

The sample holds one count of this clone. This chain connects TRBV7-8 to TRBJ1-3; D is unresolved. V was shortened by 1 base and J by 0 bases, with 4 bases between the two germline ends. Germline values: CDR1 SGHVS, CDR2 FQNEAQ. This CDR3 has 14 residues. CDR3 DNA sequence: TGTGCCAGCAGCTTAGATCTCTCTGGAAACACCATATATTTT. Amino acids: CASSLDLSGNTIYF.

CDR3 coding DNA: TGTGCTAGTGGTTTCCCCGGGGAGCTGTTTTTT. Amino acid sequence: CASGFPGELFF. V usage is TRBV12-5 and J usage is TRBJ2-2; unclear D gene. Trimming shortened V by 3 bases and J by 6 bases, and 2 bases separated the two germline ends. This CDR3 region has 11 residues. Germline V CDR1 and CDR2: LGHNT, FRNRAP.

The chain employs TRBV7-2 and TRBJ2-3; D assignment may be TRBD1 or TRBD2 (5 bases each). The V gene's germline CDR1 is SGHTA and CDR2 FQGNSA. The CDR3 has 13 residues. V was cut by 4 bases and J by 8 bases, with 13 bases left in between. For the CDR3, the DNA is TGTGCCAGCAGCTCCGAGGGGTTCAGTACGCAGTATTTT. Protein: CASSSEGFSTQYF.

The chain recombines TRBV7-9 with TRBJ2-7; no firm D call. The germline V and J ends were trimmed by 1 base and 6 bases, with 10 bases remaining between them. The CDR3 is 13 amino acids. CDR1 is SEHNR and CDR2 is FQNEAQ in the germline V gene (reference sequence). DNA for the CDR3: TGTGCCAGCAGCTTAGGGAGTGACTTCGAGCAGTACTTC. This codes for CASSLGSDFEQYF. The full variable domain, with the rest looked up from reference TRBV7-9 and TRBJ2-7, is DTGVSQNPRHKITKRGQNVTFRCDPISEHNRLYWYRQTLGQGPEFLTYFQNEAQLEKSRLLSDRFSAERPKGSFSTLEIQRTEQGDSAMYLCASSLGSDFEQYFGPGTRLTVT.

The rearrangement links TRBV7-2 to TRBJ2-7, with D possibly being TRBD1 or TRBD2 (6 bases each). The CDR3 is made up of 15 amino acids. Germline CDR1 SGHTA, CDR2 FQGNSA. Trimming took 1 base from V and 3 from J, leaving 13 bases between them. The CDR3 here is CASSLVGGEDYEQYF. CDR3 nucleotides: TGTGCCAGCAGCTTAGTGGGGGGCGAAGACTACGAGCAGTACTTC. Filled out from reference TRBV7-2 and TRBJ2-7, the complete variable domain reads GAGVSQSPSNKVTEKGKDVELRCDPISGHTALYWYRQSLGQGLEFLIYFQGNSAPDKSGLPSDRFSAERTGGSVSTLTIQRTQQEDSAVYLCASSLVGGEDYEQYFGPGTRLTVT.

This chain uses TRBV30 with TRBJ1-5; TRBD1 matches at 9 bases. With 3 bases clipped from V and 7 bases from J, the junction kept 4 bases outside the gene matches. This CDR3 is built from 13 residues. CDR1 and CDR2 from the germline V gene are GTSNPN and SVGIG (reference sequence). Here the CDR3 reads CAWSGDRVQPQHF. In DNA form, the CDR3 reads TGTGCCTGGAGCGGGGACAGGGTGCAGCCCCAGCATTTT.